Below, 2 T cell receptor beta chains from the same sample are listed, as sequenced in a study of shared clonotypes between healthy human individuals. Assay: immunoSEQ multiplex PCR; the TCRdb copy retains only in-frame clones and omits some. Of under 2,500,000 clones in the sample, around 95% were seen once. The sample comprised naive CD4+ T cells sorted from blood. Subset of the sample: CD45RA+ positively selected. The receptors were gathered from a man aged 18 to 29 in good health.

The chain links TRBV7-8 to TRBJ2-7; D is perhaps TRBD2 (5 bases). Germline V lookup: CDR1 SGHVS, CDR2 FQNEAQ. The CDR3 extends over 14 amino acids. V was clipped by 6 bases and J by 0 bases, with 12 bases between them. The CDR3 spells CASRTRGGSYEQYF. In DNA form, the CDR3 reads TGTGCCAGCAGGACCCGAGGAGGCTCCTACGAGCAGTACTTC.

This clone was recorded only once. This sequence joins TRBV7-8 and TRBJ2-7; possibly TRBD1 for D (5 bases). Per the germline V gene, CDR1 is SGHVS and CDR2 is FQNEAQ. V was pared by 1 base and J by 1 base, with 8 bases between. CDR3 length: 14 amino acids. This chain's CDR3 is CASSLGRVSYEQYF. The CDR3 DNA reads TGTGCCAGCAGCTTAGGCAGGGTGTCCTACGAGCAGTACTTC. The variable domain in full, with the rest retrieved from reference TRBV7-8 and TRBJ2-7, is GAGVSQSPRYKVAKRGQDVALRCDPISGHVSLFWYQQALGQGPEFLTYFQNEAQLDKSGLPSDRFFAERPEGSVSTLKIQRTQQEDSAVYLCASSLGRVSYEQYFGPGTRLTVT.